The TCR beta chain described here comes from a study of CXCR3-negative and CXCR3-positive naive CD8 T cells. At the level of the study: Approximately 130 million TRB reads were obtained in total, which works out to about 1.5 +/- 0.3 million per library. Study outcomes and limitations: The study found comparably high diversity in both naive subsets and much lower diversity in memory CD8+ cells.

In regard to this clonotype: The antigen remains undetermined.

The germline CDR1 and CDR2 sequences are SGHVS and FNYEAQ. This CDR3 has 12 amino acids. TRB cDNA was prepared as libraries by UMI-labeled 5' RACE. TCRdb re-called the 5' RACE reads and shows each CDR3 protein once, DNA omitted. In total, the table holds approximately 56,000 distinct CDR3 sequences. This chain connects TRBV7-6 to TRBJ2-4; the D call of TRBD2 rests on TCRdb alone, since no DNA is present to check it. Input material: memory CD8+ T cells from blood. The TCR comes from a human donor in good health. Some clones in this sample may be carry-over from other donors' samples. Here the CDR3 reads CASSPLGGNQYF.